This TCR beta chain was sequenced in a study of blood T cell repertoires in COVID-19. In the authors' methods: Reference gene primers were amplified, and this amplification served to estimate nucleated cell counts. Assay used: immunoSEQ multiplex PCR; TCRdb lists only in-frame clones, some missing. That table is the source of V, J and clone size, and D and trimming were worked out from the DNA. The repertoire holds around 77,000 clones, roughly four fifths seen once, with 25% to 30% in the top ten. Germline V gene data show CDR1 as SGHRS and CDR2 as YFSETQ. The CDR3 sequence is 18 residues long. The J segment lost 2 bases and the V segment lost 0 bases, leaving 4 bases of the junction unmatched.

The sequencing sample was made of peripheral blood. The receptor comes from a woman of 80 years or more with active or convalescent COVID-19. The V gene is TRBV5-1, the J gene TRBJ2-6, with 11 bases aligning to TRBD1. The CDR3: CASSLGGQGAAGANVLTF. The CDR3 region has the DNA TGCGCCAGCAGCTTGGGAGGACAGGGGGCAGCTGGGGCCAACGTCCTGACTTTC.